Below are 29 T cell receptor beta chains sequenced from a single sample in a study of blood T cell repertoires in COVID-19. Measured with immunoSEQ multiplex PCR; TCRdb has only the in-frame clones, and not every one. The table records about 310,000 clones, around 91% of them present only once. The sequenced sample consisted of peripheral blood. The receptor source for this set is a woman in her 40s with COVID-19, enrolled during active disease.

The CDR3 here is CASSYIRLGRGGETNEKLFF. CDR3 in DNA: TGTGCCAGCAGTTATATTAGGCTGGGCAGGGGTGGGGAAACTAATGAAAAACTGTTTTTT. The chain carries TRBV28 and TRBJ1-4; possibly TRBD1 for D (6 bases). V shed 4 bases and J shed 1 base, with 25 bases lying between them. The CDR3 extends over 20 amino acids. Germline CDR1 is MDHEN and CDR2 is SYDVKM.

The chain joins TRBV28 to TRBJ1-2; 7 bases align to TRBD1. Trimming took 6 bases from V and 0 from J; bases not matched to a gene: 10. The CDR3 is 16 residues long. Germline CDR1 MDHEN, CDR2 SYDVKM. The CDR3 DNA is TGTGCCAGCAGCACTCCGGACAGGACCTCTAACTATGGCTACACCTTC. This encodes CASSTPDRTSNYGYTF.

V gene TRBV2 combines with J gene TRBJ1-2; D is possibly TRBD1 (6 bases). V lost 5 bases and J 4 bases, leaving 17 bases between the germline ends. The CDR3 contains 15 residues. Germline CDR1 is SNHLY and CDR2 is FYNNEI. The DNA of the CDR3 is TGTGCCAGCAGTCTAGGGGGGGCGATTCTCTATGGCTACACCTTC. This encodes CASSLGGAILYGYTF.

This clone came up once. The chain carries TRBV11-2 and TRBJ1-5; weak D call: TRBD1 (5 bases). From germline, CDR1 is SGHAT and CDR2 FQNNGV. This CDR3 region has 15 residues. The V and J ends lost 5 bases and 2 bases respectively, with 13 bases between them. The CDR3 DNA sequence: TGTGCCAGCAGCGTGGGGGGGAAGGGCAATCAGCCCCAGCATTTT. It codes for CASSVGGKGNQPQHF.

This chain uses TRBV29-1 with TRBJ2-7; TRBD1 aligns across 7 bases. The CDR3 consists of 14 residues. Germline assignment: CDR1 SQVTM and CDR2 ANQGSEA. V lost 4 bases, J lost 2 bases, and 8 bases stayed unmatched. The CDR3 nucleotides read TGCAGCGTTGCCACGGGGCAGGGGGCCTACGAGCAGTACTTC. Protein product: CSVATGQGAYEQYF.

V usage is TRBV5-4 and J usage is TRBJ1-1, with D perhaps TRBD1 (6 bases). CDR1 and CDR2 from the germline V gene are SGHNT and YYREEE (reference sequence). Trimming left V 3 bases short and J 4 bases short, with 16 bases between. This CDR3 is 15 amino acids long. Here the CDR3 DNA reads TGTGCCAGCAGCTCATACACAACAGGGCCCACTGAAGCTTTCTTT. This gives the protein CASSSYTTGPTEAFF.

This chain uses TRBV7-2 with TRBJ1-3, with TRBD1 as a possible D gene (6 bases). This CDR3 is 15 amino acids long. The V end was cut by 4 bases, the J end by 0 bases, with 10 bases between. Germline V lookup: CDR1 SGHTA, CDR2 FQGNSA. CDR3 bases: TGTGCCAGCAGCTCGACAGGCTACTCTGGAAACACCATATATTTT. It is translated as CASSSTGYSGNTIYF.

The DNA of the CDR3 is TGTGCCAGCAGTTGGGGGGGGACTGCCAGCCGTACCTACGAGCAGTACTTC. Protein product: CASSWGGTASRTYEQYF. J is TRBJ2-7 and V is TRBV27; 7 bases map to TRBD2. J lost 2 bases, V lost 4 bases, and 14 bases had no gene match. The CDR3 extends over 17 amino acids. Germline CDR1 and CDR2: MNHEY and SMNVEV (reference sequence).

This clone was recorded once. This chain connects TRBV30 to TRBJ1-5; D perhaps matches TRBD1 (6 bases). Trimming pared 2 bases from V and 4 bases from J, leaving 15 bases between. This CDR3 is built from 15 residues. Germline V gives CDR1 GTSNPN, CDR2 SVGIG (reference sequence). CDR3 nucleotides: TGTGCCTGGAGTCCCGGGCTGGGGGCGAATCAGCCCCAGCATTTT. This codes for CAWSPGLGANQPQHF.

This clone appeared a few times. The rearrangement uses TRBV2 and TRBJ1-2; 7 positions agree with TRBD1. Germline CDR1 and CDR2: SNHLY and FYNNEI. This CDR3 is built from 14 residues. The junction had 9 bases not matched to a gene; V was cut back by 8 bases and J by 3 bases. The CDR3 bases are TGTGCCAGCCAAGAGGGGCAGGGGGACTATGGCTACACCTTC. Its protein product is CASQEGQGDYGYTF.

The CDR3 sequence: CASSLGGSGATDTQYF. In DNA, the CDR3 is TGCGCCAGCAGCTTGGGCGGTAGCGGGGCGACAGATACGCAGTATTTT. This chain links TRBV5-1 with TRBJ2-3; 8 positions agree with TRBD2. This CDR3 is 16 amino acids long. J lost 3 bases, V lost 0 bases, and 6 bases had no gene match. The germline V gene encodes CDR1 SGHRS and CDR2 YFSETQ.

The count of this clone is one. The V and J genes are TRBV19 and TRBJ2-4; weak D call: TRBD2 (6 bases). CDR3 length equals 19 residues. V lost 5 bases to trimming and J lost 0 bases, with 23 bases between them. Germline CDR1 reads LNHDA; CDR2 reads SQIVND (reference sequence). Written as DNA, the CDR3 is TGTGCCAGTAGTCCCCAAGGGACTGCGGGGAGCTTAGCCAAAAACATTCAGTACTTC. Residues: CASSPQGTAGSLAKNIQYF.

This clone was seen a single time. The chain links TRBV6-2 or TRBV6-3 to TRBJ2-7; a possible D gene is TRBD2 (7 bases). The CDR3 extends over 16 amino acids. Trimming left V 6 bases short and J 5 bases short, with 23 bases between. From germline, CDR1 is MNHEY and CDR2 SVGEGT. The CDR3 here is CASSPPRRGALHEQYF. The CDR3 coding sequence is TGTGCCAGCAGCCCCCCTCGTCGGGGGGCTCTCCACGAGCAGTACTTC.

This sequence joins TRBV6-4 and TRBJ1-5; maybe TRBD1 (6 bases). The CDR3 spans 13 residues. CDR1 is MRHNA and CDR2 is SNTAGT in the germline V gene. V was pared by 2 bases and J by 9 bases, with 11 bases between. The DNA for the CDR3 is TGTGCCAGCAGTGACCAGGGAGGGGGGCCCCAGCATTTT. Residues: CASSDQGGGPQHF.

V usage is TRBV27 and J usage is TRBJ2-7; 10 bases align to TRBD2. This CDR3 is built from 15 residues. Unmatched junction bases numbered 3, after V lost 2 bases and J lost 2 bases. CDR1 is MNHEY and CDR2 is SMNVEV in the germline V gene (reference sequence). As DNA, the CDR3 is TGTGCCAGCAGTTTAGGAAGCGGGAGGGCCTACGAGCAGTACTTC. Translation gives CASSLGSGRAYEQYF.

As DNA, the CDR3 is TGCGCCAGCAGTTCGACTAGCGGGACCCCCTACGAGCAGTACTTC. Translated: CASSSTSGTPYEQYF. The chain carries TRBV10-1 and TRBJ2-7, with 11 bases identical to TRBD2. The V gene end was trimmed by 5 bases and the J gene end by 2 bases; junction bases not matched to a gene: 5. The CDR3 is made up of 15 amino acids. The V gene's germline CDR1 is WNHNN and CDR2 SYGVQD (reference sequence).

The CDR3 loop is CSVRQGESGYTF. CDR3 nucleotide sequence: TGCAGCGTGAGACAGGGGGAAAGTGGCTACACCTTC. The V gene is TRBV29-1, the J gene TRBJ1-2, with 9 bases aligning to TRBD1. The trim removed 6 bases at V and 7 bases at J, leaving 6 bases unmatched. Germline V gene lookup returns CDR1 SQVTM and CDR2 ANQGSEA. This CDR3 is built from 12 residues.

The chain combines TRBV28 with TRBJ1-2; tentatively, D is TRBD1 (5 bases). Deletions cut 3 bases from V and 1 base from J, with 15 bases between. The CDR3 covers 16 residues. CDR1 is MDHEN, CDR2 SYDVKM, per germline. The CDR3 region is CASSFYPGRGNYGYTF. The CDR3 bases are TGTGCCAGCAGTTTTTATCCAGGGCGAGGTAACTATGGCTACACCTTC.

Only one count was recorded for this clone. The genes are TRBV5-4 and TRBJ1-3; tentatively, D is TRBD1 (5 bases). The CDR3 runs 15 residues. Trimming pared 1 base from V and 4 bases from J, leaving 12 bases between. Germline assignment: CDR1 SGHNT and CDR2 YYREEE (reference sequence). CDR3 DNA: TGTGCCAGCAGCTTGACCAGGGCCACGGGAAACACCATATATTTT. This sequence encodes CASSLTRATGNTIYF.

V gene TRBV30 combines with J gene TRBJ2-5; 9 bases match TRBD2. V lost 3 bases, J lost 0 bases, and 5 bases stayed unmatched. Germline lookup yields CDR1 GTSNPN and CDR2 SVGIG (reference sequence). There are 15 residues in the CDR3. The CDR3 is CAWSPSGTYQETQYF. In DNA, the CDR3 is TGTGCCTGGAGCCCTAGCGGGACGTACCAAGAGACCCAGTACTTC.

The rearrangement links TRBV6-2 or TRBV6-3 to TRBJ1-2; no reliable D call. Trimming shortened V by 2 bases and J by 4 bases, and 11 bases separated the two germline ends. The CDR3 extends over 14 amino acids. Germline V gene lookup returns CDR1 MNHEY and CDR2 SVGEGT. The CDR3 DNA reads TGTGCCAGCAGTTACCTAAGGAGATTCTATGGCTACACCTTC. This encodes CASSYLRRFYGYTF.

The chain uses TRBV5-4 and TRBJ2-1; 7 nucleotides agree with TRBD1. Germline V CDR1 and CDR2: SGHNT, YYREEE (reference sequence). The J segment lost 0 bases and the V segment lost 0 bases, leaving 0 bases of the junction unmatched. CDR3 length equals 15 residues. The CDR3 sequence is CASSLEGASYNEQFF. The CDR3 DNA reads TGTGCCAGCAGCTTGGAGGGGGCCTCCTACAATGAGCAGTTCTTC.

The V and J genes are TRBV11-1 and TRBJ1-3; D not certain. Germline CDR1 reads SGHAT; CDR2 reads FQDESV (reference sequence). V was cut by 4 bases and J by 1 base, with 11 bases left in between. This CDR3 contains 15 residues. The CDR3 DNA follows: TGTGCCAGCAGCTCACAGCGGTTTTCTGGAAACACCATATATTTT. This gives the protein CASSSQRFSGNTIYF.

The DNA of the CDR3 is TGTGCCAGCAGCGTAGGGAGTTGGAACACCGGGGAGCTGTTTTTT. This codes for CASSVGSWNTGELFF. The chain couples TRBV9 to TRBJ2-2; D remains ambiguous. This CDR3 is built from 15 residues. Germline assignment: CDR1 SGDLS and CDR2 YYNGEE. Trimming took 0 bases from V and 1 from J, leaving 7 bases between them.

The genes are TRBV6-6 and TRBJ2-5, with TRBD1 matching 8 bases. Trimming removed 4 bases from V and 10 bases from J; junction bases left unmatched: 17. There are 16 residues in the CDR3. CDR1 MNHNY and CDR2 SVGAGI come from the germline V gene (reference sequence). The CDR3: CASSWGQAPRGGDQYF. As DNA, the CDR3 is TGTGCCAGCAGTTGGGGACAGGCCCCACGGGGTGGTGACCAGTACTTC.

The chain carries TRBV9 and TRBJ1-4, with a tentative D call TRBD1 (5 bases). This CDR3 is 14 amino acids long. The V end lost 3 bases, the J end lost 3 bases, and 9 bases lay between the germline ends. Germline assignment: CDR1 SGDLS and CDR2 YYNGEE. The CDR3, as DNA: TGTGCCAGCAGCGGAGTGGGGCCTAATGAAAAACTGTTTTTT. This gives the protein CASSGVGPNEKLFF.

The J gene is TRBJ1-6, the V gene TRBV28; D possibly corresponds to TRBD1 (6 bases). Looked up from germline, CDR1 is MDHEN and CDR2 is SYDVKM. The CDR3 has 15 residues. V was trimmed by 4 bases and J by 9 bases, leaving 16 bases between them. The CDR3: CASSSEQGHSSPLHF. The CDR3 DNA follows: TGTGCCAGCAGTTCCGAACAGGGACATAGTTCACCCCTCCACTTT.

This rearrangement joins TRBV15 to TRBJ2-7, with 8 bases identical to TRBD1. The CDR3 is made up of 17 amino acids. Germline CDR1 LNHNV, CDR2 YYDKDF (reference sequence). The trim removed 1 base at V and 0 bases at J, leaving 8 bases unmatched. Here the CDR3 DNA reads TGTGCCACCAGCAGAGGGACAGGGAAAATTCACTCCTACGAGCAGTACTTC. Residues: CATSRGTGKIHSYEQYF.

This chain connects TRBV2 to TRBJ1-1; 8 positions match TRBD1. V shed 6 bases, J shed 5 bases, and the junction held 5 bases outside the gene matches. Germline V gives CDR1 SNHLY, CDR2 FYNNEI. The CDR3 contains 13 residues. In DNA form, the CDR3 reads TGTGCCAGCAGCGTAGACAGGGGTACTGAAGCTTTCTTT. Encoded protein: CASSVDRGTEAFF.